A single sample gave rise to the 15 T cell receptor beta chains below, sequenced in a study of blood T cells in healthy people across ages. The use of a sample-barcoded 5' primer and a J-beta primer mix characterized a second PCR of roughly 6 to 11 cycles. TCRdb reprocessed the 5' RACE reads via MiXCR and lists one record per CDR3 protein. The table lists 1,500,000 or so distinct CDR3 sequences, around 55% of them singletons. Material: blood. These receptors all come from a man aged 18-30 years in good health.

The rearrangement joins TRBV29-1 to TRBJ1-2; unclear D gene. CDR3 size: 11 residues. Trimming took 7 bases from V and 5 from J, leaving 11 bases between them. CDR1 is SQVTM and CDR2 is ANQGSEA in the germline V gene. CDR3 protein: CSGVTDYGYTF. The CDR3 DNA is TGCAGCGGCGTAACAGATTATGGCTACACCTTC. The whole variable domain, filled in from reference TRBV29-1 and TRBJ1-2, reads SAVISQKPSRDICQRGTSLTIQCQVDSQVTMMFWYRQQPGQSLTLIATANQGSEATYESGFVIDKFPISRPNLTFSTLTVSNMSPEDSSIYLCSGVTDYGYTFGSGTRLTVV.

J is TRBJ1-2 and V is TRBV5-4; D unclear. Trimming left V 3 bases short and J 4 bases short, with 10 bases between. The CDR3 totals 13 residues. Germline V lookup: CDR1 SGHNT, CDR2 YYREEE (reference sequence). CDR3 sequence (DNA): TGTGCCAGCAGCTGGCTGCGGACCTATGGCTACACCTTC. Its protein product is CASSWLRTYGYTF.

This chain connects TRBV28 to TRBJ2-4; 9 nucleotides agree with TRBD1. Germline-derived CDR1 and CDR2 are MDHEN and SYDVKM. Unmatched junction bases numbered 12, after V lost 5 bases and J lost 7 bases. This CDR3 contains 16 residues. DNA of the CDR3: TGTGCCAGCAGTCGCACGTCCCCAGGGACAGGGAACATTCAGTACTTC. Amino acids: CASSRTSPGTGNIQYF.

V is TRBV3-1 and J is TRBJ2-7; unclear D gene. Trimming stripped 4 bases from V and 1 base from J, with 17 bases between. This CDR3 spans 16 amino acids. The germline gives CDR1 LGHDT, CDR2 YNNKEL (reference sequence). The chain's CDR3 is CASSPSEGTMSYEQYF. CDR3 in DNA: TGTGCCAGCAGCCCCTCCGAAGGAACCATGTCCTACGAGCAGTACTTC.

This sequence joins TRBV20-1 and TRBJ1-5; D remains ambiguous. V dropped 3 bases and J dropped 0 bases, with 12 bases sitting between them. The CDR3 consists of 15 residues. CDR1 and CDR2 from the germline V gene are DFQATT and SNEGSKA (reference sequence). The CDR3 protein is CSASRGGYSNQPQHF. The CDR3 region has the DNA TGCAGTGCTAGTCGGGGAGGGTATAGCAATCAGCCCCAGCATTTT.

The table lists this clonotype with a few counts. This chain connects TRBV5-1 to TRBJ1-2, with 8 positions matching TRBD1. The CDR3 runs 12 residues. V was clipped by 8 bases and J by 8 bases; unmatched bases: 8. The germline V gene has CDR1 SGHRS and CDR2 YFSETQ. The CDR3 reads CASGRTGQGYTF. As DNA, the CDR3 is TGCGCCAGTGGTCGGACAGGGCAAGGCTACACCTTC.

V usage is TRBV7-9 and J usage is TRBJ2-7, with unresolved D. V lost 3 bases and J lost 1, with 7 bases in between. The CDR3 length is 13 residues. In germline, CDR1 is SEHNR, CDR2 FQNEAQ (reference sequence). The CDR3 loop reads CASSFKDSYEQYF. The CDR3 nucleotides are TGTGCCAGCAGCTTCAAGGATTCCTACGAGCAGTACTTC. Combining the CDR3 with reference TRBV7-9 and TRBJ2-7 gives the whole variable domain DTGVSQNPRHKITKRGQNVTFRCDPISEHNRLYWYRQTLGQGPEFLTYFQNEAQLEKSRLLSDRFSAERPKGSFSTLEIQRTEQGDSAMYLCASSFKDSYEQYFGPGTRLTVT.

This chain uses TRBV5-4 with TRBJ2-1, with TRBD2 identical over 8 bases. The CDR3 loop spans 15 amino acids. The trim removed 4 bases at V and 5 bases at J, leaving 8 bases unmatched. CDR1 SGHNT and CDR2 YYREEE come from the germline V gene (reference sequence). For the CDR3, the DNA is TGTGCCAGCAGCCTCAAGCGGGAGCCCAACAATGAGCAGTTCTTC. Its translation: CASSLKREPNNEQFF.

This clonotype has a count of ten or more. The junction departs from germline at one end; a sequencing error may be responsible. The chain carries TRBV5-1 and TRBJ2-7; no definite D call. The germline V gene has CDR1 SGHRS and CDR2 YFSETQ. The CDR3 has 12 residues. CDR3: CASSLTTYEQYF. The CDR3 DNA follows: TGTGCCAGCAGTTTAACCACCTACGAGCAGTACTTC.

This chain links TRBV2 with TRBJ1-1; D may be TRBD1 (5 bases). Germline V gives CDR1 SNHLY, CDR2 FYNNEI. V lost 6 bases to trimming and J lost 9 bases, with 14 bases between them. The CDR3 runs to 12 residues. Written as DNA, the CDR3 is TGTGCCAGCAGGGGACCTAGGGTACAAGCTTTCTTT. Protein sequence: CASRGPRVQAFF.

This rearrangement joins TRBV6-5 to TRBJ2-3; weak D call: TRBD2 (5 bases). This CDR3 region has 15 residues. Trimming took 0 bases from V and 2 from J, leaving 9 bases between them. Germline assignment: CDR1 MNHEY and CDR2 SVGAGI. This chain's CDR3 is CASSYSVGNTDTQYF. CDR3 nucleotides: TGTGCCAGCAGTTACTCGGTCGGGAACACAGATACGCAGTATTTT.

The chain links TRBV3-1 to TRBJ2-7; no clear D. The CDR3 runs 14 residues. Trimming left V 4 bases short and J 7 bases short, with 17 bases between. The germline V gene has CDR1 LGHDT and CDR2 YNNKEL (reference sequence). The CDR3 nucleotides read TGTGCCAGCAGCCCAATCCCTTCGAGTGGGGAGCAGTACTTC. Its protein product is CASSPIPSSGEQYF.

This clonotype turned up a few times. The chain has TRBV6-1 and TRBJ2-3, with 7 bases aligning to TRBD2. This CDR3 is built from 14 residues. Germline trimming cut 6 bases from V and 2 bases from J; bases unmatched to any gene: 5. CDR1 is MNHNS and CDR2 is SASEGT in the germline V gene. The CDR3 loop reads CASRKAGTTDTQYF. In DNA form, the CDR3 reads TGTGCCAGCAGAAAAGCGGGAACCACAGATACGCAGTATTTT.

This chain joins TRBV6-1 and TRBJ1-2; the D gene is possibly TRBD1 (6 bases). The CDR3 runs to 15 residues. The germline gives CDR1 MNHNS, CDR2 SASEGT. Trimming removed 5 bases at V and 3 bases at J, with 16 bases between. CDR3: CASSLTGKRDYGYTF. The CDR3 bases are TGTGCCAGCAGTCTAACAGGGAAACGGGACTATGGCTACACCTTC.

This rearrangement joins TRBV4-1 to TRBJ1-1; D gene ambiguous. CDR1 is MGHRA and CDR2 is YSYEKL in the germline V gene. The V and J ends lost 1 base and 10 bases respectively, with 13 bases between them. CDR3 length: 13 amino acids. The CDR3 protein is CASSQVNGPVAFF. In DNA, the CDR3 is TGCGCCAGCAGCCAAGTTAACGGTCCGGTAGCTTTCTTT.